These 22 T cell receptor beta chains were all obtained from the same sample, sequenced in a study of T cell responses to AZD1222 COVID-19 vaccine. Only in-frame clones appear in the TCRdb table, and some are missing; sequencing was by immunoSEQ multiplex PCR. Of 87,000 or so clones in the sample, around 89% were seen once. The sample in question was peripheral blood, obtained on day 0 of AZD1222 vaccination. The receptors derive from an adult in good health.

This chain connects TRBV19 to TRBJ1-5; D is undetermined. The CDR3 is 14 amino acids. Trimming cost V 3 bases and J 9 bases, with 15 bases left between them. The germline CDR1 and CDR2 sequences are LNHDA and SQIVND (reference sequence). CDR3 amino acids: CASSMNPQLGPQHF. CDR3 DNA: TGTGCCAGTAGTATGAACCCCCAGTTAGGGCCCCAGCATTTT.

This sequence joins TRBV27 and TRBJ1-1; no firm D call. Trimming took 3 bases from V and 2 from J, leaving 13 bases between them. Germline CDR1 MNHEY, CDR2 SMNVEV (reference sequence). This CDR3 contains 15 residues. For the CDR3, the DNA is TGTGCCAGCAGTTTGATCGTAGGGAGAAACACTGAAGCTTTCTTT. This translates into CASSLIVGRNTEAFF.

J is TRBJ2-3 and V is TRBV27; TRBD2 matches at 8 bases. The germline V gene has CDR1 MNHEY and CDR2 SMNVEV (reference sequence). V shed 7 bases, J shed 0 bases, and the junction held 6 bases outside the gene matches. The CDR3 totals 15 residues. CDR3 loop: CASIAGPTSTDTQYF. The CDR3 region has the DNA TGTGCCAGCATAGCGGGGCCCACTAGCACAGATACGCAGTATTTT.

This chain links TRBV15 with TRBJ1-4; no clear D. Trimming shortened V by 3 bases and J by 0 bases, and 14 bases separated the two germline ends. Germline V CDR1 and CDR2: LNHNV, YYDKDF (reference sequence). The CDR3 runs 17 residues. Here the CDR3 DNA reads TGTGCCACCAGCAGGCGCCCCCTGGAGGCAACTAATGAAAAACTGTTTTTT. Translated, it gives CATSRRPLEATNEKLFF.

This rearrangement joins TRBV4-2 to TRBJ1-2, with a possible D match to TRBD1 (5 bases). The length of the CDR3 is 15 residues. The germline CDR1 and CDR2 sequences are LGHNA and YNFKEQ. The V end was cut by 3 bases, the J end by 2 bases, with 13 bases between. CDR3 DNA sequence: TGTGCCAGCAGCCACAAGGGGACTCCGAACTATGGCTACACCTTC. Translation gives CASSHKGTPNYGYTF.

In DNA form, the CDR3 reads TGTGCCAGCAGCTCAGATGCAGGGGGCCCTGAAGCTTTCTTT. It specifies CASSSDAGGPEAFF. This rearrangement joins TRBV7-9 to TRBJ1-1; TRBD1 agrees at 8 bases. This CDR3 has 14 amino acids. V trimming: 4 bases; J trimming: 6 bases; junction bases outside the gene matches: 7. CDR1 is SEHNR and CDR2 is FQNEAQ in the germline V gene (reference sequence).

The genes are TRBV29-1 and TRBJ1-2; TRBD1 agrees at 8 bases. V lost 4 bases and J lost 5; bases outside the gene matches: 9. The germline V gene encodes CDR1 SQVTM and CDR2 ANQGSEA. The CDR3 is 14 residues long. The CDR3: CSVVEQGGGYGYTF. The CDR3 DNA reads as TGCAGCGTTGTCGAACAGGGGGGAGGGTATGGCTACACCTTC.

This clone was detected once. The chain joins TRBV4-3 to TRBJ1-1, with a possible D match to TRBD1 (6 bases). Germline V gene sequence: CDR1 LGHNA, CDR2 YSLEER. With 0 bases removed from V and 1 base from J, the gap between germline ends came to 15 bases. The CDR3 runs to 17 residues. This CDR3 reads CASSQDPRDTSNTEAFF. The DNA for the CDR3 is TGCGCCAGCAGCCAAGACCCCCGGGACACCTCGAACACTGAAGCTTTCTTT.

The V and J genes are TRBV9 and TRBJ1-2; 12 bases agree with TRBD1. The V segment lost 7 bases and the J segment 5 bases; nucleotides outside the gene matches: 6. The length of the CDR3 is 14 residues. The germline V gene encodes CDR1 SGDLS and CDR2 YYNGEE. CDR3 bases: TGTGCCAGCTCGGGGACAGGGGGCTTATATGGCTACACCTTC. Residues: CASSGTGGLYGYTF. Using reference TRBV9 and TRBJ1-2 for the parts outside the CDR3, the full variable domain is DSGVTQTPKHLITATGQRVTLRCSPRSGDLSVYWYQQSLDQGLQFLIQYYNGEERAKGNILERFSAQQFPDLHSELNLSSLELGDSALYFCASSGTGGLYGYTFGSGTRLTVV.

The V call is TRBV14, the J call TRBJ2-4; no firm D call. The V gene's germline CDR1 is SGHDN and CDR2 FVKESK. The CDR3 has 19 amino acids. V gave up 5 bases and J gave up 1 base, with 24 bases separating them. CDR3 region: CASSKDPAMAGEAKNIQYF. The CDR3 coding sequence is TGTGCCAGCAGCAAGGACCCTGCTATGGCCGGAGAGGCCAAAAACATTCAGTACTTC. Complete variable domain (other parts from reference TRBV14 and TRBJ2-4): EAGVTQFPSHSVIEKGQTVTLRCDPISGHDNLYWYRRVMGKEIKFLLHFVKESKQDESGMPNNRFLAERTGGTYSTLKVQPAELEDSGVYFCASSKDPAMAGEAKNIQYFGAGTRLSVL.

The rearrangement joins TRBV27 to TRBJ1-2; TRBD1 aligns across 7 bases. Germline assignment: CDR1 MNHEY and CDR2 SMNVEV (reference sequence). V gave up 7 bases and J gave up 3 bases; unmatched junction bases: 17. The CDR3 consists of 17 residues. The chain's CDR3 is CASTRGTMAGGYYGYTF. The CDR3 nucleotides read TGTGCCAGCACCCGGGGAACCATGGCAGGGGGATACTATGGCTACACCTTC.

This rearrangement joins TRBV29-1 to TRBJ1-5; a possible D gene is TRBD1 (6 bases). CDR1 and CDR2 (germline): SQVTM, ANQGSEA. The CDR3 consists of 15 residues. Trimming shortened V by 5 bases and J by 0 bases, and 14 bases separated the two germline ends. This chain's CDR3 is CSVSPGTSSNQPQHF. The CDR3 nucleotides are TGCAGCGTTAGTCCCGGGACAAGTAGCAATCAGCCCCAGCATTTT.

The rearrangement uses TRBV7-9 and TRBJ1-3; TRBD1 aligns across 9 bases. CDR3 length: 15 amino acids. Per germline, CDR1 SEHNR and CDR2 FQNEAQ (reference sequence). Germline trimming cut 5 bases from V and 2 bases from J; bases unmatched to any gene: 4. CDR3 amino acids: CASSPRTGAGNTIYF. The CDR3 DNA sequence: TGTGCCAGCAGCCCAAGGACAGGGGCTGGAAACACCATATATTTT.

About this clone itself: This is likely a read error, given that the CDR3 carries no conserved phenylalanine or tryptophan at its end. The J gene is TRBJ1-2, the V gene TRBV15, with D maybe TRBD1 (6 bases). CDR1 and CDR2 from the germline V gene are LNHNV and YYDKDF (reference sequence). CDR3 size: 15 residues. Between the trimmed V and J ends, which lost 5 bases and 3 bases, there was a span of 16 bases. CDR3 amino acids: CATSPPDRPYYGYTL. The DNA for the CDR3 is TGTGCCACCAGCCCCCCAGACAGGCCTTACTATGGCTACACCCTC.

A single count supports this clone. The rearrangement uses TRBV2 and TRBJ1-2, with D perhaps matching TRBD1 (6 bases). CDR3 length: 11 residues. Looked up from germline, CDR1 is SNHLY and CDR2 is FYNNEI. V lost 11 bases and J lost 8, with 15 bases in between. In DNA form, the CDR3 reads TGTGCCGGGAGACAGGAGATGGGCTACACCTTC. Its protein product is CAGRQEMGYTF.

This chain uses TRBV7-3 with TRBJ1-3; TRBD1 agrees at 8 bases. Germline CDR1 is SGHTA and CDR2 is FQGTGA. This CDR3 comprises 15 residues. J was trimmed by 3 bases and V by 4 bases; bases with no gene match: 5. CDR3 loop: CASSSDRGGGNTIYF. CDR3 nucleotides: TGTGCCAGCAGCTCAGACAGGGGAGGTGGAAACACCATATATTTT.

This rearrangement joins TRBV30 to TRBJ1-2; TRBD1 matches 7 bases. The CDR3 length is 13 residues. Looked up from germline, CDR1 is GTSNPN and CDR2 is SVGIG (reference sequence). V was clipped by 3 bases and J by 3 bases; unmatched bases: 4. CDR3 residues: CAWSRGSDYGYTF. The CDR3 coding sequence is TGTGCCTGGAGCAGGGGGTCGGACTATGGCTACACCTTC.

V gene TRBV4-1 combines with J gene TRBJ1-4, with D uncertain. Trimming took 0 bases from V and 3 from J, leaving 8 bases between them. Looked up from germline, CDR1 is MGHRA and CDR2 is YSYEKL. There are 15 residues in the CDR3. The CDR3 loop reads CASSQEKGANEKLFF. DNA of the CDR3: TGCGCCAGCAGCCAAGAGAAAGGAGCTAATGAAAAACTGTTTTTT.

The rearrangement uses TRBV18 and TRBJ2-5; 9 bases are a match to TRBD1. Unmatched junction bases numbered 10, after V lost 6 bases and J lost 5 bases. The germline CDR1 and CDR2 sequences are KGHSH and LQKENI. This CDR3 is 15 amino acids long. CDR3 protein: CASSQGQGRGETQYF. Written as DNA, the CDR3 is TGTGCCAGCTCCCAAGGACAGGGGAGAGGGGAGACCCAGTACTTC.

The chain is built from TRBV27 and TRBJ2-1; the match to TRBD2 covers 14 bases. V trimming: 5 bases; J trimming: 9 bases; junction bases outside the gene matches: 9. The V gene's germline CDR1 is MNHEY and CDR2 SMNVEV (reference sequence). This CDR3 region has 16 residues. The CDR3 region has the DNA TGTGCCAGCAGTGACGGGACTAGCGGGGGATTAGGTGAGCAGTTCTTC. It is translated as CASSDGTSGGLGEQFF.

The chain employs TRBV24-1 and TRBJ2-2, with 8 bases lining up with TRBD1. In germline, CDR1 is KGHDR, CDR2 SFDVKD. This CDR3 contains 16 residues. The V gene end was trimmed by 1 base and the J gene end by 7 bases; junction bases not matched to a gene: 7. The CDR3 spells CATSDFGTGSGGELFF. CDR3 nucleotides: TGTGCCACCAGTGATTTCGGGACAGGTTCTGGCGGGGAGCTGTTTTTT.

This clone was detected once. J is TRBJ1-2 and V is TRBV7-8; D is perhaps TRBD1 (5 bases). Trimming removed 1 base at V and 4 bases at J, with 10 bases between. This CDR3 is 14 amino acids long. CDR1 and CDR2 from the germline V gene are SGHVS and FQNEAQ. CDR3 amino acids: CASSLERGLYGYTF. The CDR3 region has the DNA TGTGCCAGCAGCTTAGAACGGGGCCTCTATGGCTACACCTTC.